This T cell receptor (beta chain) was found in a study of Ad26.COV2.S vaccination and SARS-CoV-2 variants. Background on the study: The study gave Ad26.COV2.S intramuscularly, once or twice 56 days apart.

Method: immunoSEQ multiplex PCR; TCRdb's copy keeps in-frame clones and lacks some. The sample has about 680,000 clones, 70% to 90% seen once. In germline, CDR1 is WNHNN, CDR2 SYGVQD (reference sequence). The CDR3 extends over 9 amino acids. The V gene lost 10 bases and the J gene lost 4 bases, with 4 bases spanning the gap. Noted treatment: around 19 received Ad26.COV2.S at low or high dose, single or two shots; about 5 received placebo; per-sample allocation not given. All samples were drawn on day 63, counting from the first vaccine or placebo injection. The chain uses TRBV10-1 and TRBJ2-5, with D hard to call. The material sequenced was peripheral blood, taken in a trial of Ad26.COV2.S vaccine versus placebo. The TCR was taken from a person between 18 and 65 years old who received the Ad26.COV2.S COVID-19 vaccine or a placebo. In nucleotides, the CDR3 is TGCGCCAACCGAGAGACCCAGTACTTC. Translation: CANRETQYF.